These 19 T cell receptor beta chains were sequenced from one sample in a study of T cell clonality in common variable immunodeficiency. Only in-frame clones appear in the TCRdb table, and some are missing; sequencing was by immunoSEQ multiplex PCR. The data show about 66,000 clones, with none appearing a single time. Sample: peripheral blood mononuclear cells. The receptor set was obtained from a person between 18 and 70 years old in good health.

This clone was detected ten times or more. CDR3 sequence: CASSIKGYWMNTEAFF. CDR3 DNA (partial): TGTGCCAGTAGTATCAAGGGGTATTGGATGAACACTGAA. The chain combines TRBV19 with TRBJ1-1, with D perhaps TRBD1 (5 bases). From the germline J gene comes the end of the CDR3, since the read stops 3 residues before it. Germline CDR1 and CDR2: LNHDA and SQIVND (reference sequence). V lost 3 bases and J 0 bases, leaving 14 bases between the germline ends. The CDR3 has 16 amino acids.

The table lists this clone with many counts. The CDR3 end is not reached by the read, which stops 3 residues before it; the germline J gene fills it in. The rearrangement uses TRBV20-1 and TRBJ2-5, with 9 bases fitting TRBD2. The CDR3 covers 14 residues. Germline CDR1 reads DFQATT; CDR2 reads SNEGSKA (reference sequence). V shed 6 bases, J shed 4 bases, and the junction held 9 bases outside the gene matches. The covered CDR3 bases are TGCAGTGCCCCCGGGACTAGCTATGGAGAGACC. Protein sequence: CSAPGTSYGET. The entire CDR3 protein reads CSAPGTSYGETQYF.

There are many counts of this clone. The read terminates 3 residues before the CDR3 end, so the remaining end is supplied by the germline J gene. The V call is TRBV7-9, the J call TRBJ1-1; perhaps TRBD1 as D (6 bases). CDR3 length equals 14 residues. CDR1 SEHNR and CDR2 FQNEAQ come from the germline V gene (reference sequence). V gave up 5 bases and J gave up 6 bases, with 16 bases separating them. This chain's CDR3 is CASSGRGGGPEAFF. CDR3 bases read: TGTGCCAGCAGCGGGAGAGGGGGGGGCCCTGAA.

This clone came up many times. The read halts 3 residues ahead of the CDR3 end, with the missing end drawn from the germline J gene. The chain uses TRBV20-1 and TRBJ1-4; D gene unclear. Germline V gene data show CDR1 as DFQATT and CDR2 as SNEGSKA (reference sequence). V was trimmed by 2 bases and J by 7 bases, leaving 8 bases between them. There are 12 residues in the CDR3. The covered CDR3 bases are TGCAGTGCTAGAAGGGTTGGTGAAAAA. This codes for CSARRVGEK. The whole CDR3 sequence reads CSARRVGEKLFF.

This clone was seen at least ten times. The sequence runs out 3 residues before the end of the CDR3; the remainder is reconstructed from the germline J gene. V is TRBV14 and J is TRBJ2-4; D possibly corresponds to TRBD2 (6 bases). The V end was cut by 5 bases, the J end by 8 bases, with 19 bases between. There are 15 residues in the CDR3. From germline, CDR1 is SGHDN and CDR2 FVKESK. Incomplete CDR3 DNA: TGTGCCAGCAGCTACGACGGGGGAACTAGGGACATT. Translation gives CASSYDGGTRDI. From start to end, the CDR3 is CASSYDGGTRDIQYF.

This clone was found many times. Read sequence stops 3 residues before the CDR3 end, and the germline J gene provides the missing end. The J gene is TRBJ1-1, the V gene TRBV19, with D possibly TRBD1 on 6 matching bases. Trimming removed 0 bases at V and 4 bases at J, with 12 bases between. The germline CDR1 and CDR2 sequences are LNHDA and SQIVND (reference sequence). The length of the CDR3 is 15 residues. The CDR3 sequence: CASSIEWGQSTEAFF. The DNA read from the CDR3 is TGTGCCAGTAGTATAGAGTGGGGACAATCCACTGAA.

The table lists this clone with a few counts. The CDR3: CASSLGNRDNEQFF. The part of the CDR3 DNA that was read is TGCGCCAGCAGCTTGGGTAACAGGGACAATGAG. This chain connects TRBV5-1 to TRBJ2-1, with a weak D call TRBD1 (6 bases). The read stops 3 residues short of the end of the CDR3; the missing end is completed from the germline J gene. V gave up 0 bases and J gave up 5 bases, with 9 bases separating them. In germline, CDR1 is SGHRS, CDR2 YFSETQ. The CDR3 totals 14 residues.

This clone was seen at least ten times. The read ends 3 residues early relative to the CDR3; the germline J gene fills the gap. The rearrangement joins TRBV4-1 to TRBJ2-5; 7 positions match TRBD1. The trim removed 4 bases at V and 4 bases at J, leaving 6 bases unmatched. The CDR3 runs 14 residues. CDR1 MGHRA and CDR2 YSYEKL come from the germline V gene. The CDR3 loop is CASSLQTGRETQYF. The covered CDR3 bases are TGCGCCAGCAGCCTCCAGACAGGGAGAGAGACC.

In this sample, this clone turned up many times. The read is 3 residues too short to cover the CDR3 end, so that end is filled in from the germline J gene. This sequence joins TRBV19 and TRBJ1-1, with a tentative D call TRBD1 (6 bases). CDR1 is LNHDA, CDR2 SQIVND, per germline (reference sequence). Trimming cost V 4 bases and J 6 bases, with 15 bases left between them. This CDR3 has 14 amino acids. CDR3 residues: CASSRWSAGAEAFF. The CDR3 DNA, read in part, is TGTGCCAGTAGTAGGTGGTCGGCAGGGGCTGAA.

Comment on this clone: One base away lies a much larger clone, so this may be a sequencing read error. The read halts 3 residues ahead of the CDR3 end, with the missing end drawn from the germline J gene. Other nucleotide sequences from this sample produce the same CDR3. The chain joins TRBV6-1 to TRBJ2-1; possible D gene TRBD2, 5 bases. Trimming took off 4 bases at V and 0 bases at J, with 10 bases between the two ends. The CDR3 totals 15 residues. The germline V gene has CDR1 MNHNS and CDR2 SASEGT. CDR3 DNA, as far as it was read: TGTGCCAGCAGTGCCTCGGGGAGCTCCTACAATGAG. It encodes CASSASGSSYNE. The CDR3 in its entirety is CASSASGSSYNEQFF.

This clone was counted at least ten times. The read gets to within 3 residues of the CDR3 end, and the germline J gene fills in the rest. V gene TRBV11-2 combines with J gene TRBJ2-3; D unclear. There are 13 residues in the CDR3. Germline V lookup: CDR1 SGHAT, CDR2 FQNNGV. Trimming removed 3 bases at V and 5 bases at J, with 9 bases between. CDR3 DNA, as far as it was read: TGTGCCAGCAGCTTTAGCCGGAAAGATACG. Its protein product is CASSFSRKDT. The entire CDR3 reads CASSFSRKDTQYF.

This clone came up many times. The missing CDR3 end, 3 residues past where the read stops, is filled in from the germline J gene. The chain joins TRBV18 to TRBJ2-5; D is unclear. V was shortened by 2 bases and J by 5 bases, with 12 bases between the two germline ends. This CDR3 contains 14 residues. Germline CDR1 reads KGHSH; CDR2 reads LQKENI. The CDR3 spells CASSPIDPGETQYF. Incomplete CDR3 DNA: TGTGCCAGCTCACCAATAGACCCCGGGGAGACC.

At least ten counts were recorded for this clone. The CDR3 sequence is CASSMERVQETQYF. The sequenced part of the CDR3 DNA is TGTGCCAGCAGTATGGAGCGGGTCCAAGAGACC. The chain links TRBV2 to TRBJ2-5, with D maybe TRBD2 (6 bases). The read ends 3 residues early relative to the CDR3; the germline J gene fills the gap. The CDR3 has 14 residues. V lost 5 bases, J lost 1 base, and 11 bases lay in between. Germline CDR1 is SNHLY and CDR2 is FYNNEI.

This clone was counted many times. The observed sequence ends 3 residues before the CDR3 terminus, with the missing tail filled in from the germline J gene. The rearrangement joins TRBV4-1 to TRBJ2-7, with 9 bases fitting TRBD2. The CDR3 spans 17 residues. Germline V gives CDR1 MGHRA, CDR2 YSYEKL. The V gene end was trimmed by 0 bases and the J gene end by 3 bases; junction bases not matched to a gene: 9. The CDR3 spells CASSQDQAGGRFYEQYF. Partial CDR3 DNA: TGCGCCAGCAGCCAAGATCAGGCGGGAGGGCGATTCTACGAG.

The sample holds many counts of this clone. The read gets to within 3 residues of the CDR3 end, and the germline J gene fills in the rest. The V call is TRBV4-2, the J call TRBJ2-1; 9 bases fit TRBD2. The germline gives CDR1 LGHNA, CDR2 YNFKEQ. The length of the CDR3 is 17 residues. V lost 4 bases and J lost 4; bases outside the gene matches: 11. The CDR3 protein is CASSLLRAGGPYNEQFF. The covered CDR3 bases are TGTGCCAGCAGCCTCCTTCGGGCGGGAGGGCCTTACAATGAG.

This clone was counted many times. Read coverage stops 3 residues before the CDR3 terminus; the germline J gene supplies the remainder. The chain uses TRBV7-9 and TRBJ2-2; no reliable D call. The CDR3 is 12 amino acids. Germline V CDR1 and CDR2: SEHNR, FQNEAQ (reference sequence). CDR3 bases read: TGTGCCAGCAGCTTAAGCCTTCTTGAG. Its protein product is CASSLSLLE. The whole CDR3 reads CASSLSLLELFF.

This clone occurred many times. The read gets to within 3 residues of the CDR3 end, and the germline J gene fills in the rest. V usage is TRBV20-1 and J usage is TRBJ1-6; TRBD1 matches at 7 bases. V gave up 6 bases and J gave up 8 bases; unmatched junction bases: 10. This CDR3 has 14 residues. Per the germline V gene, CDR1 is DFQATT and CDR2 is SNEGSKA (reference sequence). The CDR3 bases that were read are TGCAGTGCCAGGGGAGGGGGCCCGTATTCACCC. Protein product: CSARGGGPYSP. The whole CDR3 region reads CSARGGGPYSPLHF.

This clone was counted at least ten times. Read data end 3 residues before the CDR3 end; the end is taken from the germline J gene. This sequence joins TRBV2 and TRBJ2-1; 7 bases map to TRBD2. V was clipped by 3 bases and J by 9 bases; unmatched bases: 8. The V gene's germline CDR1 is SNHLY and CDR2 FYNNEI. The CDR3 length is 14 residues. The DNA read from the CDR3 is TGTGCCAGCAGTGAGGGGGGGGGAGGGGCTGAG. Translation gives CASSEGGGGAE. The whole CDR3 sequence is CASSEGGGGAEQFF.

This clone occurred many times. Partial CDR3 DNA: TGTGCCAGCAGGTCGGCGGCGGGAGAGGGAGAGACC. It encodes CASRSAAGEGET. The CDR3 as a whole reads CASRSAAGEGETQYF. This chain uses TRBV7-2 with TRBJ2-5; 7 bases map to TRBD2. The read is 3 residues too short to cover the CDR3 end, so that end is filled in from the germline J gene. Germline CDR1 and CDR2: SGHTA and FQGNSA. Trimming took 6 bases from V and 4 from J; bases not matched to a gene: 11. The CDR3 covers 15 residues.